This T cell receptor (beta chain) was recorded in a study of blood T cell repertoires in COVID-19 (dated by TCRdb to the early 2020s). General notes on the study: Samples covering the acute and convalescent phases of COVID-19 were provided by collaborators in the United States, Italy and Spain. The repertoires were released in a freely available public database meant as a resource for research on the immune response to SARS-CoV-2. The samples were drawn from the first 160 participants of the ongoing ImmuneRACE study and from over 950 subjects provided by 6 global collaborators. Deeply sampled blood TCRbeta repertoires from subjects exposed to, actively infected with, or recovered from COVID-19 were included in the dataset. The material from the prospective study consisted of cDNA or gDNA derived from T cells, B-cell-depleted T cells, or PBMCs. Sample metadata almost always included a de-identified subject ID, COVID-19 status, age in years and sex. Where available, HLA class I and class II types were obtained from metadata supplied by the sample provider rather than from assay-based typing.

Trimming takes 0 bases from V and 2 bases from J, and the germline ends sit 22 bases apart. The CDR3 runs 20 residues from the cysteine to the phenylalanine. Just the 60-base CDR3 DNA is kept, in frame starting at base 1. CDR1 ENHRY and CDR2 SYGVKD are derived from the germline V gene. Results and caveats for the whole study, not just this receptor: The amount of clinical and demographic metadata varied by source and participant and was provided uncurated.

Concerning this clone: What this receptor recognizes is not known. Base quality data are lacking; no much larger clone is found one base away.

Each collaborating institution followed its own protocols to collect whole blood in K2EDTA tubes. Collaborator samples were shipped for TCRbeta analysis as frozen whole blood, isolated PBMCs, or DNA extracted from either sample type. TCRbeta CDR3 regions were amplified from genomic DNA by means of the immunoSEQ Assay, a bias-controlled multiplex PCR. The original pipeline was this. Nucleated cell counts per sample were estimated from amplification of reference gene primers within the assay. To quantify the absolute abundance of each unique TCRbeta CDR3 rearrangement, sequence reads were collapsed and filtered. Productive Simpson clonality was computed per sample as the square root of Simpson's diversity index over productive rearrangements. Drawn from immuneACCESS, this table holds only the in-frame rearrangements with V and J called that TCRdb kept. Clones are partly lost; checked studies trace under half to an unresolved V gene and leave the rest unexplained. V and J calls and clone size are given by that table; D and trimming were obtained from the DNA. This sample has approximately 120,000 clones in its table, and about four fifths of those were observed once. The ten largest make up approximately 12% of the sample.

The specimen sequenced was peripheral blood. This clonotype originated in a man aged 55 to 70 with acute or convalescent COVID-19. This chain is built from TRBV10-3 and TRBJ2-2; the D gene is unclear. The nucleotides read TGTGCCATCAGTGAGTCGAGATTCGGCCTGAGAGGATCAAACACCGGGGAGCTGTTTTTT. It translates to CAISESRFGLRGSNTGELFF.